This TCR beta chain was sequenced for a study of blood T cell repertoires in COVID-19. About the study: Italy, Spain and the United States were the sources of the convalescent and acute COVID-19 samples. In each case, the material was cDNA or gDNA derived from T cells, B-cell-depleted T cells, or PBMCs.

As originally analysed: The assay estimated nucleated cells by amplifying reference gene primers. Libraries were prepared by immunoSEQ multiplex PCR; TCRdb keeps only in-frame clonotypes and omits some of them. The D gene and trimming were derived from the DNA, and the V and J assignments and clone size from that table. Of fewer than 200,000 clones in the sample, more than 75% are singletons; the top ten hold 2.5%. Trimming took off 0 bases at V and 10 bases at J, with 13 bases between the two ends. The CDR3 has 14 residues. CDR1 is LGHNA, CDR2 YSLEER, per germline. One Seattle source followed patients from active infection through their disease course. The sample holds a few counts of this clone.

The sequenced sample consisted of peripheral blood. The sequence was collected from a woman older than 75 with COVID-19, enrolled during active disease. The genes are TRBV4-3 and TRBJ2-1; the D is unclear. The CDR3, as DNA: TGCGCCAGCAGCCAAGATCGCGTACTCTCAGAGCAGTTCTTC. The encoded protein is CASSQDRVLSEQFF.